The 18 T cell receptor beta chains in this list originate from one sample, sequenced in a study of T cell changes during pregnancy in multiple sclerosis. Generated by immunoSEQ multiplex PCR, the TCRdb table keeps only in-frame clones and is missing some. The sample yields approximately 60,000 clones, 80% to 90% seen once. Sample: peripheral blood from another person, used as feeder cells. The receptors were gathered from a human donor whose cells served as feeder cells for cultures in a pregnancy study.

The chain recombines TRBV5-4 with TRBJ2-1, with D perhaps TRBD2 (6 bases). The CDR3 extends over 17 amino acids. V was cut by 6 bases and J by 1 base, with 20 bases left in between. Germline-derived CDR1 and CDR2 are SGHNT and YYREEE (reference sequence). The CDR3 protein is CASTPIKWGGSYNEQFF. The CDR3 DNA is TGTGCCAGCACTCCGATAAAATGGGGAGGATCCTACAATGAGCAGTTCTTC.

The chain links TRBV19 to TRBJ1-5; no clear D gene. The V and J ends lost 1 base and 7 bases respectively, with 17 bases between them. In germline, CDR1 is LNHDA, CDR2 SQIVND (reference sequence). This CDR3 is 16 amino acids long. DNA of the CDR3: TGTGCCAGTAGTATAGTCGACTCGACGATGGGGCAGCCCCAGCATTTT. The encoded protein is CASSIVDSTMGQPQHF.

The chain carries TRBV4-1 and TRBJ1-1; unclear D gene. Germline V gene lookup returns CDR1 MGHRA and CDR2 YSYEKL. The V end lost 1 base, the J end lost 1 base, and 10 bases lay between the germline ends. The CDR3 is made up of 15 amino acids. CDR3 sequence: CASSQARLWNTEAFF. The CDR3 region has the DNA TGCGCCAGCAGCCAAGCCAGGCTTTGGAACACTGAAGCTTTCTTT.

J is TRBJ2-5 and V is TRBV29-1; the D is unclear. V was clipped by 3 bases and J by 2 bases, with 10 bases between them. Germline CDR1 is SQVTM and CDR2 is ANQGSEA. The length of the CDR3 is 13 residues. DNA for the CDR3: TGCAGCGTTGATGCTGGGTTTCAAGAGACCCAGTACTTC. This codes for CSVDAGFQETQYF.

The sample holds a few counts of this clone. V gene TRBV27 combines with J gene TRBJ1-2; perhaps TRBD1 as D (6 bases). V lost 0 bases, J lost 0 bases, and 8 bases lay in between. Germline loops: CDR1 MNHEY, CDR2 SMNVEV (reference sequence). The CDR3 is 15 residues long. As DNA, the CDR3 is TGTGCCAGCAGTTTATCGGGGGCTTCTAACTATGGCTACACCTTC. Its translation: CASSLSGASNYGYTF.

This rearrangement joins TRBV19 to TRBJ1-4; 9 nucleotides align to TRBD1. V was pared by 1 base and J by 8 bases, with 5 bases of the junction left unmatched. The germline CDR1 and CDR2 sequences are LNHDA and SQIVND (reference sequence). The CDR3 loop spans 15 amino acids. The CDR3 region is CASSIVGQGREKLFF. DNA for the CDR3: TGTGCCAGTAGTATAGTGGGACAGGGCCGGGAAAAACTGTTTTTT.

V usage is TRBV7-2 and J usage is TRBJ2-5; 9 nucleotides line up with TRBD2. The CDR3 sequence is 16 residues long. V shed 2 bases and J 5 bases; nucleotides not matched to a gene: 9. The germline V gene encodes CDR1 SGHTA and CDR2 FQGNSA. CDR3 loop: CASSLNGGAGGETQYF. The CDR3 coding sequence is TGTGCCAGCAGCTTAAATGGGGGCGCGGGGGGGGAGACCCAGTACTTC.

The chain carries TRBV30 and TRBJ1-5, with D hard to call. Germline values: CDR1 GTSNPN, CDR2 SVGIG (reference sequence). CDR3 size: 13 residues. V lost 1 base to trimming and J lost 3 bases, with 7 bases between them. For the CDR3, the DNA is TGTGCCTGGAGTGAACAGCACAATCAGCCCCAGCATTTT. Protein: CAWSEQHNQPQHF.

In its sample, this clone was seen once. The J gene is TRBJ2-6, the V gene TRBV4-3, with D uncertain. V dropped 2 bases and J dropped 4 bases, with 9 bases sitting between them. Germline CDR1 reads LGHNA; CDR2 reads YSLEER. The CDR3 length is 15 residues. In DNA, the CDR3 is TGCGCCAGCAGCCAAACCCCCGGCGGGGCCAACGTCCTGACTTTC. Encoded protein: CASSQTPGGANVLTF.

CDR3 in DNA: TGTGCCAGCAGCTTAGGGCTAGCGGACCAAGAGACCCAGTACTTC. Its translation is CASSLGLADQETQYF. The chain recombines TRBV7-9 with TRBJ2-5; 7 bases fit TRBD2. The CDR3 is 15 residues long. V trimming: 1 base; J trimming: 0 bases; junction bases outside the gene matches: 2. Germline V gene data show CDR1 as SEHNR and CDR2 as FQNEAQ (reference sequence).

V is TRBV5-1 and J is TRBJ2-3, with TRBD2 matching over 12 bases. V lost 3 bases, J lost 5 bases, and 13 bases stayed unmatched. In germline, CDR1 is SGHRS, CDR2 YFSETQ. The CDR3 runs to 18 residues. The CDR3 DNA reads TGCGCCAGCAGCTGGAATACCGGACTAGCGGGAACGGGAGATACGCAGTATTTT. Its protein is CASSWNTGLAGTGDTQYF.

The chain uses TRBV14 and TRBJ2-1; D is uncertain. There are 15 residues in the CDR3. With 4 bases removed from V and 0 bases from J, the gap between germline ends came to 10 bases. Germline CDR1 reads SGHDN; CDR2 reads FVKESK. The CDR3 here is CASSPRTGSYNEQFF. The CDR3 coding sequence is TGTGCCAGCAGCCCCCGGACGGGCTCCTACAATGAGCAGTTCTTC.

This chain links TRBV9 with TRBJ2-7; 7 bases are a match to TRBD2. The germline gives CDR1 SGDLS, CDR2 YYNGEE. J gave up 1 base and V 4 bases, and 5 bases lay outside the gene matches. This CDR3 region has 14 residues. The DNA of the CDR3 is TGTGCCAGCAGCCCCGGGGGAGGGTCCTACGAGCAGTACTTC. Translation: CASSPGGGSYEQYF.

This clone is medium-sized in the sample. CDR3 protein: CATSRWDRGSETQYF. The CDR3 bases are TGTGCCACCAGCCGGTGGGACAGGGGGTCGGAGACCCAGTACTTC. The V gene is TRBV15, the J gene TRBJ2-5; TRBD1 aligns across 11 bases. Germline-derived CDR1 and CDR2 are LNHNV and YYDKDF (reference sequence). This CDR3 spans 15 amino acids. The V segment lost 5 bases and the J segment 5 bases; nucleotides outside the gene matches: 7. Variable domain in full (rest from reference TRBV15 and TRBJ2-5): DAMVIQNPRYQVTQFGKPVTLSCSQTLNHNVMYWYQQKSSQAPKLLFHYYDKDFNNEADTPDNFQSRRPNTSFCFLDIRSPGLGDTAMYLCATSRWDRGSETQYFGPGTRLLVL.

The J gene is TRBJ2-1, the V gene TRBV6-5; 8 bases line up with TRBD2. CDR1 is MNHEY and CDR2 is SVGAGI in the germline V gene. V was clipped by 8 bases and J by 3 bases; unmatched bases: 9. The CDR3 is 15 amino acids. Here the CDR3 DNA reads TGTGCCAGCCTCGTGGGCGGGAGGATCTACAATGAGCAGTTCTTC. It codes for CASLVGGRIYNEQFF.

The chain combines TRBV7-8 with TRBJ2-7; 9 bases agree with TRBD2. Germline CDR1 is SGHVS and CDR2 is FQNEAQ. The CDR3 length is 15 residues. Trimming took 5 bases from V and 2 from J; bases not matched to a gene: 7. This chain's CDR3 is CASSPPGTSPYEQYF. In nucleotides, the CDR3 is TGTGCCAGCAGCCCCCCGGGGACTAGCCCCTACGAGCAGTACTTC. The full variable domain, completed using reference TRBV7-8 and TRBJ2-7, is GAGVSQSPRYKVAKRGQDVALRCDPISGHVSLFWYQQALGQGPEFLTYFQNEAQLDKSGLPSDRFFAERPEGSVSTLKIQRTQQEDSAVYLCASSPPGTSPYEQYFGPGTRLTVT.

This clone showed up just once. V gene TRBV14 combines with J gene TRBJ1-2; weak D call: TRBD1 (5 bases). From germline, CDR1 is SGHDN and CDR2 FVKESK. This CDR3 spans 13 amino acids. V lost 5 bases and J lost 1, with 8 bases in between. CDR3 region: CASSYDSNYGYTF. As DNA, the CDR3 is TGTGCCAGCAGCTATGACAGTAACTATGGCTACACCTTC.

This clone turned up a few times. The rearrangement links TRBV4-2 to TRBJ2-7, with no clear D. Trimming removed 1 base at V and 3 bases at J, with 7 bases between. CDR1 is LGHNA, CDR2 YNFKEQ, per germline. The CDR3 runs to 13 residues. The CDR3 coding sequence is TGTGCCAGCAGCCAAGCAGCTCGCTACGAGCAGTACTTC. Translation gives CASSQAARYEQYF.